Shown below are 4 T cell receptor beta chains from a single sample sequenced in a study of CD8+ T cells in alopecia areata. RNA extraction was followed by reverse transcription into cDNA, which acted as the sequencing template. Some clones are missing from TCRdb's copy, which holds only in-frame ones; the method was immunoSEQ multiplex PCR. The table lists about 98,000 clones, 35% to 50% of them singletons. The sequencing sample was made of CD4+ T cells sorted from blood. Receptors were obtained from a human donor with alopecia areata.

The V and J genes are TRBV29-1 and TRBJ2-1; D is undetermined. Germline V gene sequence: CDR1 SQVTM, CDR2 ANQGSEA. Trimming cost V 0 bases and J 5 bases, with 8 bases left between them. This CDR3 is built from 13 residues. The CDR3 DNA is TGCAGCGTTGAAGAGGTCATTCACAATGAGCAGTTCTTC. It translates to CSVEEVIHNEQFF.

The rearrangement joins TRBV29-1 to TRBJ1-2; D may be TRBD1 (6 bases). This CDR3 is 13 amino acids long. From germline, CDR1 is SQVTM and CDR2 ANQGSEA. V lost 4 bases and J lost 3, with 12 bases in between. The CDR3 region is CSVARAGDYGYTF. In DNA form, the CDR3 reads TGCAGCGTTGCTCGGGCAGGGGACTATGGCTACACCTTC.

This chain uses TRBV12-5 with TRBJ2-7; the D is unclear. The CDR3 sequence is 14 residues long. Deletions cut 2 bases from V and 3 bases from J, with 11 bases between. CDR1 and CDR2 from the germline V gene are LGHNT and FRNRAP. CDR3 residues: CASGLKDSNYEQYF. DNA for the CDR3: TGTGCTAGTGGTTTGAAAGACTCCAACTACGAGCAGTACTTC.

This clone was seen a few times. This CDR3 reads CASGAVEQYF. The DNA of the CDR3 is TGTGCCAGCGGGGCCGTCGAGCAGTACTTC. The chain joins TRBV19 to TRBJ2-7; tentatively, D is TRBD1 or TRBD2 (5 bases each). V shed 9 bases and J shed 6 bases, with 9 bases lying between them. This CDR3 comprises 10 residues. From germline, CDR1 is LNHDA and CDR2 SQIVND (reference sequence).